Shown below are 13 T cell receptor beta chains from a single sample sequenced in a study of T cells in Graves' hyperthyroidism and ophthalmopathy. From RNA transcripts, TCR beta CDR3 regions were amplified. Primed by the HTBI set, a first-round RT-PCR was run on the TCR CDR3. TCRdb redid the calling of the multiplex PCR reads with MiXCR, one entry per CDR3 protein. Among hundreds of thousands of distinct CDR3 sequences listed, around 15% were seen once. The specimen was blood. The receptors shown here come from a man aged 45-65 years with Graves' ophthalmopathy.

The genes are TRBV16 and TRBJ2-5; TRBD2 matches 7 bases. Trimming removed 1 base from V and 4 bases from J; junction bases left unmatched: 3. The CDR3 runs 14 residues. From germline, CDR1 is KGHSY and CDR2 FQNENV. CDR3 region: CASSQYGGGETQYF. Written as DNA, the CDR3 is TGTGCCAGCAGCCAATACGGCGGGGGAGAGACCCAGTACTTC.

There are many counts of this clonotype. The rearrangement links TRBV3-1 to TRBJ2-3, with D unresolved. Trimming left V 4 bases short and J 1 base short, with 15 bases between. The CDR3 has 16 residues. Germline V gene data show CDR1 as LGHDT and CDR2 as YNNKEL (reference sequence). The CDR3 loop reads CASSPSSSAGTDTQYF. CDR3 nucleotide sequence: TGTGCCAGCAGCCCAAGTAGCAGCGCCGGCACAGATACGCAGTATTTT.

This clonotype was counted many times. The chain carries TRBV18 and TRBJ2-7; D might be TRBD2 (5 bases). From germline, CDR1 is KGHSH and CDR2 LQKENI. The ends were cut back, 3 bases at V and 0 bases at J, with 9 bases in the middle. This CDR3 is built from 14 residues. The CDR3 region is CASSPLEGSYEQYF. The CDR3 DNA reads as TGTGCCAGCTCACCGCTCGAGGGCTCCTACGAGCAGTACTTC.

Ten or more counts support this clonotype. The chain joins TRBV12-3 or TRBV12-4 to TRBJ1-4; a possible D gene is TRBD1 (6 bases). Trimming stripped 10 bases from V and 7 bases from J, with 19 bases between. This CDR3 region has 14 residues. The CDR3 loop reads CATAVTGASEKLFF. CDR3 sequence (DNA): TGTGCCACCGCGGTGACGGGGGCGAGTGAAAAACTGTTTTTT.

CDR3 region: CASSQEIIAGELFF. DNA for the CDR3: TGTGCCAGCAGCCAAGAGATAATAGCCGGGGAGCTGTTTTTT. The J gene is TRBJ2-2, the V gene TRBV14; no reliable D call. The germline V gene has CDR1 SGHDN and CDR2 FVKESK. Trimming removed 0 bases from V and 6 bases from J, with 8 bases in between. The CDR3 has 14 amino acids.

The CDR3 DNA reads as TGTGCCAGCAGTTACTCCCCGGGATTTAAGGGGGCAGATACGCAGTATTTT. Its translation is CASSYSPGFKGADTQYF. This chain uses TRBV6-6 with TRBJ2-3; D is possibly TRBD1 (6 bases). The CDR3 has 17 amino acids. Trimming shortened V by 0 bases and J by 4 bases, and 17 bases separated the two germline ends. Germline lookup yields CDR1 MNHNY and CDR2 SVGAGI (reference sequence).

There are many counts of this clonotype. The rearrangement links TRBV20-1 to TRBJ2-2, with D uncertain. The CDR3 covers 14 residues. Germline CDR1 reads DFQATT; CDR2 reads SNEGSKA (reference sequence). The ends were cut back, 5 bases at V and 5 bases at J, with 15 bases in the middle. The CDR3 here is CSAPNMRRTGELFF. In DNA, the CDR3 is TGCAGTGCTCCCAACATGCGAAGGACCGGGGAGCTGTTTTTT.

This clonotype was counted only a few times. The rearrangement joins TRBV9 to TRBJ2-1, with TRBD2 as a possible D gene (5 bases). The CDR3 has 17 amino acids. V gave up 4 bases and J gave up 3 bases, with 20 bases separating them. Germline CDR1 and CDR2: SGDLS and YYNGEE. For the CDR3, the DNA is TGTGCCAGCAGCCCAGAACTAGGGCGAGGGTTCTACAATGAGCAGTTCTTC. The encoded protein is CASSPELGRGFYNEQFF.

This clonotype occurred many times. The V call is TRBV27, the J call TRBJ2-4; D is unresolved. The CDR3 has 15 residues. Germline CDR1 and CDR2: MNHEY and SMNVEV (reference sequence). V lost 5 bases and J 0 bases, leaving 11 bases between the germline ends. The CDR3 nucleotides read TGTGCCAGCAGTAATGGACCACTAGCCAAAAACATTCAGTACTTC. It is translated as CASSNGPLAKNIQYF.

This clonotype was seen ten or more times. The rearrangement links TRBV2 to TRBJ2-7, with TRBD1 matching over 7 bases. This CDR3 is built from 13 residues. Germline V lookup: CDR1 SNHLY, CDR2 FYNNEI. Losses at the gene ends were 6 bases for V and 3 bases for J; bases not matched to a gene: 5. The CDR3 region is CASRNRGVYEQYF. In DNA, the CDR3 is TGTGCCAGCAGGAACAGGGGAGTCTACGAGCAGTACTTC.

The genes are TRBV6-2 or TRBV6-3 and TRBJ1-5; 9 nucleotides line up with TRBD1. Germline CDR1 reads MNHEY; CDR2 reads SVGEGT. The J segment lost 5 bases and the V segment lost 6 bases, leaving 5 bases of the junction unmatched. CDR3 length: 14 amino acids. CDR3 sequence (DNA): TGTGCCAGCAGAAAACAGGGGGCCTATCAGCCCCAGCATTTT. This codes for CASRKQGAYQPQHF.

Ten or more counts support this clonotype. The chain carries TRBV30 and TRBJ2-2; D gene unclear. Trimming left V 0 bases short and J 7 bases short, with 12 bases between. Germline-derived CDR1 and CDR2 are GTSNPN and SVGIG (reference sequence). The CDR3 totals 14 residues. Here the CDR3 reads CAWSVSHYRGELFF. The CDR3 region has the DNA TGTGCCTGGAGTGTAAGCCACTACCGCGGGGAGCTGTTTTTT. Full variable domain (outside the CDR3, taken from reference TRBV30 and TRBJ2-2): SQTIHQWPATLVQPVGSPLSLECTVEGTSNPNLYWYRQAAGRGLQLLFYSVGIGQISSEVPQNLSASRPQDRQFILSSKKLLLSDSGFYLCAWSVSHYRGELFFGEGSRLTVL.

This clonotype came up many times. This chain uses TRBV20-1 with TRBJ2-3; D ambiguous. The germline V and J ends were trimmed by 6 bases and 1 base, with 14 bases remaining between them. The CDR3 covers 14 residues. The germline CDR1 and CDR2 sequences are DFQATT and SNEGSKA (reference sequence). CDR3 in amino acids: CSAAPSVGTDTQYF. The DNA of the CDR3 is TGCAGTGCGGCCCCATCCGTAGGCACAGATACGCAGTATTTT.